This T cell receptor beta chain was obtained from a study of control samples from healthy donors and cancer patients. CDR3 length: 14 amino acids. V lost 1 base, J lost 5 bases, and 8 bases lay in between. Per germline, CDR1 SEHNR and CDR2 FQNEAQ (reference sequence). Sequenced by immunoSEQ multiplex PCR; TCRdb stores in-frame clones only, minus some. Of some 13,000 clones listed, about 75% were seen once; the top ten hold more than 7%. This rearrangement joins TRBV7-9 to TRBJ1-4; D possibly corresponds to TRBD1 (5 bases). This sequence was found in a male donor with melanoma. Material for sequencing was formalin-fixed, paraffin-embedded tissue. The CDR3: CASSLVRDNEKLFF. The CDR3 bases are TGTGCCAGCAGCTTAGTGCGGGACAATGAAAAACTGTTTTTT.